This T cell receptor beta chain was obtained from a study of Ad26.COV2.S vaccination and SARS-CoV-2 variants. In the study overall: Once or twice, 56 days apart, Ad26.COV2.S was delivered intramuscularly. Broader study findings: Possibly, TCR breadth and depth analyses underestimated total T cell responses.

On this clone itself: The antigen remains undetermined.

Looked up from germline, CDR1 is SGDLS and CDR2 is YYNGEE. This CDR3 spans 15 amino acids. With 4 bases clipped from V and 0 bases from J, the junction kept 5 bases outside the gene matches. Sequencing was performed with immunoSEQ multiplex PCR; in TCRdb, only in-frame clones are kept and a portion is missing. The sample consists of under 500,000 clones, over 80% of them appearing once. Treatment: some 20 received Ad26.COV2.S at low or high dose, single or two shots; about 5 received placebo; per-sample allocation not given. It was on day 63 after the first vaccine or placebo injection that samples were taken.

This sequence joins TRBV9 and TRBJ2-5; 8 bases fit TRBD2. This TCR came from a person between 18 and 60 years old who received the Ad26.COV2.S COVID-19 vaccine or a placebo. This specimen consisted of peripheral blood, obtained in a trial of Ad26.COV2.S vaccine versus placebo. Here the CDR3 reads CASSPGGAYQETQYF. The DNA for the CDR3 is TGTGCCAGCAGCCCGGGGGGGGCATACCAAGAGACCCAGTACTTC.